This T cell receptor beta chain was sequenced during a study of tissue T cells after allogeneic stem cell transplantation. Study-wide results and limits: Motif-based clustering found tissue-specific repertoire signatures shared across patients, though few clones were shared.

Turning to this clone: Its antigen remains unknown. Gene names are the mouse ones. With the read ending 1 residue before the CDR3 end, the germline J gene is used to fill in that end.

CDR3 length equals 15 residues. Trimming stripped 4 bases from V and 0 bases from J, with 11 bases between. The V gene's germline CDR1 is SNHLY and CDR2 FYNGKV (reference sequence). As for time point: mouse harvest day 7 after allogeneic transplant. Each mouse received 10^7 T-cell-depleted marrow cells plus 10^6 splenic CD5+ T cells by tail vein. Repertoires were generated with immunoSEQ multiplex PCR, while TCRdb's copy carries only in-frame clones and drops some. Among just under 7,500 clones listed, approximately 50% were seen once. The sequence came from a female BALB/c mouse given C57BL/6 T cells with graft-versus-host disease after an allogeneic hematopoietic cell transplant. The sequenced sample consisted of gut tissue. The V call is TRBV3, the J call TRBJ2-3; weak D call: TRBD1 (5 bases). CDR3 DNA (partial): TGTGCCAGCAGCTCCCGGACAACTAGTGCAGAAACGCTGTAT. It is translated as CASSSRTTSAETLY. The full CDR3 reads CASSSRTTSAETLYF. The entire variable domain, with the rest obtained from reference TRBV3 and TRBJ2-3, is as follows: GPKVLQIPSHQIIDMGQMVTLNCDPVSNHLYFYWYKQILGQQMEFLVNFYNGKVMEKSKLFKDQFSVERPDGSYFTLKIQPTALEDSAVYFCASSSRTTSAETLYFGSGTRLTVL.